These T cell receptor beta chains were read from a single sample in a study of neoadjuvant anti-PD-1 for oral cavity cancer. This table comes from immunoSEQ multiplex PCR, and its TCRdb copy is limited to in-frame clones, with some not included. The sample yields more than 12,000 clones, roughly two thirds seen once. Sequenced material: PBMCs, taken before nivolumab (anti-PD-1) treatment. The source of these receptors is a person between 40 and 85 years old with oral cavity squamous cell carcinoma. Both conserved end residues are part of each CDR3. A D gene is named only where the DNA matches it firmly. Size tells how often a clone was seen (once, few, many) or the class of an expanded clone, and some rows leave it out.

clone_size d_call j_call v_call cdr3_aa cdr3_nt
NA NA TRBJ1-4 TRBV25-1 CASSGFGIEGEKLFF TGTGCCAGCAGTGGGTTTGGGATCGAGGGGGAAAAACTGTTTTTT
few TRBD1 TRBJ1-6 TRBV13 CASSFGEDRARGDSPLHF TGTGCCAGCAGCTTCGGGGAGGACAGGGCAAGAGGGGATTCACCCCTCCACTTT
once TRBD1 TRBJ2-5 TRBV13 CASSKALDRAEETQYF TGTGCCAGCAGCAAAGCCTTGGACAGGGCGGAGGAGACCCAGTACTTC
NA TRBD2 TRBJ2-7 TRBV7-8 CASSFFSKAGGYEQYF TGTGCCAGCAGCTTTTTTTCTAAGGCGGGGGGCTACGAGCAGTACTTC
NA NA TRBJ2-2 TRBV2 CASSTGLSTGELFF TGTGCCAGTAGTACAGGGCTGTCCACCGGGGAGCTGTTTTTT
NA NA TRBJ1-1 TRBV27 CASSSPQRGVNTEAFF TGTGCCAGCAGTAGCCCACAACGGGGAGTGAACACTGAAGCTTTCTTT
NA NA TRBJ2-1 TRBV9 CASSPRGAGTNNEQFF TGTGCCAGCAGCCCGAGAGGGGCGGGGACGAACAATGAGCAGTTCTTC
NA NA TRBJ2-2 TRBV19 CASSIWGPGELFF TGTGCCAGTAGTATATGGGGCCCCGGGGAGCTGTTTTTT
NA NA TRBJ1-1 TRBV5-1 CASSMEGYGTEAFF TGCGCCAGCAGCATGGAAGGGTACGGCACTGAAGCTTTCTTT
NA NA TRBJ1-2 TRBV2 CASSGGWQGILYGYTF TGTGCCAGCAGTGGCGGCTGGCAGGGGATTCTCTATGGCTACACCTTC
NA NA TRBJ1-2 TRBV5-4 CASSLAPRNYGYTF TGTGCCAGCAGCTTGGCCCCCAGGAACTATGGCTACACCTTC
NA TRBD1 TRBJ2-6 TRBV5-1 CASKNRGPSGANVLTF TGCGCCAGCAAAAACAGGGGGCCGTCTGGGGCCAACGTCCTGACTTTC
once TRBD2 TRBJ2-3 TRBV7-8 CASSWTSRIGDTQYF TGTGCCAGCAGCTGGACTAGCCGGATTGGGGATACGCAGTATTTT
NA NA TRBJ1-1 TRBV5-1 CASSLVGDTEAFF TGCGCCAGCAGTCTGGTCGGGGACACTGAAGCTTTCTTT
NA NA TRBJ2-2 TRBV7-9 CASSLGGLSNTGELFF TGTGCCAGCAGCTTAGGGGGGTTGTCGAACACCGGGGAGCTGTTTTTT
NA NA TRBJ1-1 TRBV20-1 CSGPTVTEAFF TGCAGTGGCCCGACAGTCACTGAAGCTTTCTTT
NA NA TRBJ1-5 TRBV11-3 CASSLGRQPQHF TGTGCCAGCAGCTTAGGGAGGCAGCCCCAGCATTTT
NA NA TRBJ1-3 TRBV7-8 CASSPRVGNTIYF TGTGCCAGCAGCCCGAGGGTGGGAAACACCATATATTTT
NA TRBD2 TRBJ2-5 TRBV5-1 CASSLLLAGSQETQYF TGCGCCAGCAGCTTGTTACTAGCGGGATCACAAGAGACCCAGTACTTC
NA TRBD1 TRBJ2-3 TRBV19 CASNDRETDTQYF TGTGCCAGTAACGACAGGGAAACAGATACGCAGTATTTT
NA NA TRBJ1-6 TRBV5-1 CASRKQGWNSPLHF TGCGCCAGCAGAAAACAGGGATGGAATTCACCCCTCCACTTT
NA NA TRBJ2-7 TRBV14 CASSSTVGYEQYF TGTGCCAGCAGCTCCACTGTGGGTTACGAGCAGTACTTC
NA TRBD1 TRBJ1-1 TRBV4-1 CASSQEGTGKNTEAFF TGCGCCAGCAGCCAAGAAGGGACAGGGAAGAACACTGAAGCTTTCTTT
NA NA TRBJ1-2 TRBV27 CASRPQGGYGYTF TGTGCCAGCAGGCCACAGGGAGGCTATGGCTACACCTTC
few NA TRBJ1-2 TRBV10-3 CAISLDGNYGYTF TGTGCCATCAGCTTGGACGGTAACTATGGCTACACCTTC
NA NA TRBJ2-7 TRBV20-1 CSARVTYEQYF TGCAGTGCTAGAGTTACCTACGAGCAGTACTTC
NA NA TRBJ1-5 TRBV5-6 CASSLYTLSNQPQHF TGTGCCAGCAGCTTGTACACCTTAAGCAATCAGCCCCAGCATTTT
NA TRBD2 TRBJ2-7 TRBV30 CAWSLAGRPYEQYF TGTGCCTGGTCACTAGCGGGGCGGCCGTACGAGCAGTACTTC
NA NA TRBJ1-1 TRBV7-9 CASSHQNTEAFF TGTGCCAGCAGCCATCAGAACACTGAAGCTTTCTTT
NA NA TRBJ2-2 TRBV7-2 CASRWQRNTGELFF TGTGCCAGCAGGTGGCAGAGGAACACCGGGGAGCTGTTTTTT
NA TRBD1 TRBJ2-7 TRBV11-2 CASSLDGRGREQYF TGTGCCAGCAGCTTAGATGGCAGGGGGCGAGAGCAGTACTTC
NA NA TRBJ1-4 TRBV2 CASSRDAGGTNEKLFF TGTGCCAGCAGTAGGGACGCCGGGGGCACTAATGAAAAACTGTTTTTT
NA NA TRBJ1-3 TRBV2 CASREIQSSGNTIYF TGTGCCAGCAGGGAAATTCAGAGCTCTGGAAACACCATATATTTT
NA NA TRBJ2-7 TRBV9 CASSSGRDYEQYF TGTGCCAGCAGTTCTGGAAGGGACTACGAGCAGTACTTC
NA TRBD2 TRBJ2-3 TRBV5-4 CASRPGGEDTQYF TGTGCCAGCAGGCCCGGGGGGGAAGATACGCAGTATTTT
NA TRBD1 TRBJ1-1 TRBV7-8 CASSLDRGQGTEAFF TGTGCCAGCAGCTTAGACAGGGGGCAGGGCACTGAAGCTTTCTTT
NA TRBD1 TRBJ2-1 TRBV5-4 CASSLPRTGRYNEQFF TGTGCCAGCAGCTTACCCCGGACAGGGCGATACAATGAGCAGTTCTTC
NA NA TRBJ1-2 TRBV6-5 CASSPTGTTYGYTF TGTGCCAGCAGTCCGACAGGAACGACCTATGGCTACACCTTC
few NA TRBJ2-6 TRBV19 CASSIFPGANVLTF TGTGCCAGTAGTATATTCCCTGGGGCCAACGTCCTGACTTTC
NA NA TRBJ1-2 TRBV27 CASSDFYGYTF TGTGCCAGCAGTGATTTCTATGGCTACACCTTC
NA NA TRBJ1-2 TRBV7-9 CASSSASGAYYGYTF TGTGCCAGCAGCTCCGCCTCGGGGGCTTACTATGGCTACACCTTC
few NA TRBJ2-1 TRBV4-1 CASSHPTKRNEQFF TGCGCCAGCAGCCACCCAACTAAACGCAATGAGCAGTTCTTC
NA NA TRBJ1-1 TRBV7-8 CASSSRGANTEAFF TGTGCCAGCAGCTCCCGTGGGGCGAACACTGAAGCTTTCTTT
NA NA TRBJ1-1 TRBV6-5 CASSYVSGAGTEAFF TGTGCCAGCAGTTACGTTTCAGGGGCAGGGACTGAAGCTTTCTTT
once NA TRBJ1-5 TRBV30 CAWSVSHLGNQPQHF TGTGCCTGGAGTGTTAGCCATCTGGGTAATCAGCCCCAGCATTTT
NA NA TRBJ1-1 TRBV5-1 CASSSVGPVGTEAFF TGCGCCAGCAGCTCCGTTGGGCCCGTTGGCACTGAAGCTTTCTTT
NA TRBD1 TRBJ2-2 TRBV7-6 CASSTGTGGPGELFF TGTGCCAGCAGCACCGGGACAGGGGGCCCCGGGGAGCTGTTTTTT
once NA TRBJ1-1 TRBV5-1 CASSLEWATEAFF TGCGCCAGCAGCTTGGAGTGGGCCACTGAAGCTTTCTTT
few NA TRBJ2-1 TRBV7-8 CATKRHRDLNNEQFF TGTGCCACCAAGCGTCACCGGGACCTCAACAATGAGCAGTTCTTC
NA NA TRBJ1-2 TRBV2 CASRPQATYGYTF TGTGCCAGCAGGCCTCAGGCTACATATGGCTACACCTTC
few NA TRBJ2-6 TRBV6-1 CASSEGHFSGANVLTF TGTGCCAGCAGTGAGGGACATTTCTCTGGGGCCAACGTCCTGACTTTC
NA TRBD2 TRBJ2-5 TRBV11-2 CASSFGALRLAGKQETQYF TGTGCCAGCAGCTTCGGAGCCCTACGTCTAGCGGGCAAACAAGAGACCCAGTACTTC
NA NA TRBJ2-3 TRBV9 CASSPFRTTDTQYF TGTGCCAGCAGCCCATTCAGGACGACAGATACGCAGTATTTT
NA TRBD2 TRBJ2-1 TRBV7-8 CASSLTSGNGFEQFF TGTGCCAGCAGCTTGACTAGCGGGAACGGGTTTGAGCAGTTCTTC
NA NA TRBJ1-5 TRBV19 CASSTPGRVGQPQHF TGTGCCAGTAGTACCCCCGGCAGGGTAGGGCAGCCCCAGCATTTT
NA NA TRBJ2-6 TRBV7-3 CASSLSSGANVLTF TGTGCCAGCAGCTTAAGCTCTGGGGCCAACGTCCTGACTTTC
NA TRBD1 TRBJ2-7 TRBV29-1 CSVARQGAGEQYF TGCAGCGTTGCCCGACAGGGGGCGGGGGAGCAGTACTTC
few NA TRBJ1-2 TRBV5-1 CASSPSGTYGYTF TGCGCCAGCAGCCCTTCGGGAACATATGGCTACACCTTC
NA TRBD1 TRBJ1-1 TRBV2 CASSTWGQPGTEAFF TGTGCCAGCAGTACATGGGGACAGCCCGGGACTGAAGCTTTCTTT
NA NA TRBJ2-4 TRBV4-1 CASSRISPGPQNF TGCGCCAGCAGCCGAATTTCTCCGGGACCGCAGAACTTC